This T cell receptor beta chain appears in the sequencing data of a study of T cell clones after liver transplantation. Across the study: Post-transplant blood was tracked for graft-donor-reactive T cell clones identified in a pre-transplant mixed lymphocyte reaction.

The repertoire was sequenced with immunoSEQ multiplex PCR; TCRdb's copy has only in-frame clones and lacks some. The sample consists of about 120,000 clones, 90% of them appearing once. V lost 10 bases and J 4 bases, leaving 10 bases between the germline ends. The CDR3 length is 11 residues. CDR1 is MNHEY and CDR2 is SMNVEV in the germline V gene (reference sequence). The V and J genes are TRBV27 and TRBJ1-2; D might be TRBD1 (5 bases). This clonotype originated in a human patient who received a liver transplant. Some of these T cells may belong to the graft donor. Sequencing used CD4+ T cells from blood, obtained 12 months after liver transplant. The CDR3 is CATGTVYGYTF. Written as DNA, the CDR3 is TGTGCCACTGGGACGGTCTATGGCTACACCTTC.